These 4 T cell receptor beta chains were sequenced from one sample in a study of Tregs in tolerant kidney transplant recipients. Sequencing was performed with immunoSEQ multiplex PCR; in TCRdb, only in-frame clones are kept and a portion is missing. This table lists roughly 48,000 clones. The starting material was CD4+ T cells from blood, obtained before the transplant. The receptor source for this set is a human donor who received a combined kidney and bone marrow transplant.

The DNA read from the CDR3 is TGTGCCAGCAGCCGTGGCGGACTATCCTTAAATGAG. This gives the protein CASSRGGLSLNE. The CDR3 in its entirety is CASSRGGLSLNEQFF. This chain connects TRBV11-1 to TRBJ2-1; TRBD2 might be the D (6 bases). From the germline J gene comes the end of the CDR3, since the read stops 3 residues before it. The germline V and J ends were trimmed by 5 bases and 7 bases, with 18 bases remaining between them. CDR1 and CDR2 (germline): SGHAT, FQDESV (reference sequence). This CDR3 region has 15 residues.

Concerning this clone itself: The read terminates 3 residues before the CDR3 end, so the remaining end is supplied by the germline J gene. The chain has TRBV5-4 and TRBJ2-3; D unclear. The germline gives CDR1 SGHNT, CDR2 YYREEE (reference sequence). The V and J ends lost 5 bases and 2 bases respectively, with 9 bases between them. The CDR3 has 13 amino acids. The sequenced CDR3 bases are TGTGCCAGCAGGCAGATAAACACAGATACG. Protein product: CASRQINTDT. The full-length CDR3 reads as CASRQINTDTQYF.

A remark on this clone: The read is 3 residues too short to cover the CDR3 end, so that end is filled in from the germline J gene. The rearrangement uses TRBV7-8 and TRBJ2-3; 7 bases line up with TRBD2. The CDR3 consists of 13 residues. Germline V gene lookup returns CDR1 SGHVS and CDR2 FQNEAQ. The sequenced part of the CDR3 DNA is TGTGCCAGCAGCTATTGGGATAGCGGGACG. It specifies CASSYWDSGT. The whole CDR3 is CASSYWDSGTQYF.

As regards this clone: The read halts 3 residues ahead of the CDR3 end, with the missing end drawn from the germline J gene. The chain uses TRBV11-2 and TRBJ2-3, with 9 nucleotides matching TRBD2. The CDR3 sequence is 15 residues long. From germline, CDR1 is SGHAT and CDR2 FQNNGV. The junction had 8 bases not matched to a gene; V was cut back by 5 bases and J by 5 bases. The CDR3 spells CASSVTLAGRDTQYF. The sequenced CDR3 bases are TGTGCCAGCAGCGTAACCCTAGCGGGAAGAGATACG. The variable domain in full, completed from reference TRBV11-2 and TRBJ2-3, reads EAGVAQSPRYKIIEKRQSVAFWCNPISGHATLYWYQQILGQGPKLLIQFQNNGVVDDSQLPKDRFSAERLKGVDSTLKIQPAKLEDSAVYLCASSVTLAGRDTQYFGPGTRLTVL.